This T cell receptor beta chain was documented in a study of blood T cells in healthy people across ages. The germline V gene has CDR1 MGHRA and CDR2 YSYEKL. The V gene lost 1 base and the J gene lost 7 bases, with 16 bases spanning the gap. The CDR3 runs to 15 residues. This clonotype was seen a few times. With a J-beta primer mix and a sample-barcoded 5' primer, a second PCR ran about 6 to 11 cycles. Each cDNA molecule received a tag from a template-switch adaptor that had 12 random nucleotides. TCRdb passed the 5' RACE reads through MiXCR, listing each CDR3 protein once. The table has hundreds of thousands of distinct CDR3 sequences, around 25% seen once; the top ten hold under 10%. This sample was shared with a second study, whose subject was T cells of mothers and their children. That investigation notes: Sequencing got over 8 million TCR beta CDR3 reads from each mother and roughly 3 million from each child.

The receptor comes from a boy aged 5 to 17 in good health. The sequencing sample was made of blood. This sequence joins TRBV4-1 and TRBJ1-1; D gene uncertain. The CDR3 reads CASSQVGKGPGEAFF. CDR3 coding DNA: TGCGCCAGCAGCCAAGTGGGTAAAGGTCCTGGTGAAGCTTTCTTT.